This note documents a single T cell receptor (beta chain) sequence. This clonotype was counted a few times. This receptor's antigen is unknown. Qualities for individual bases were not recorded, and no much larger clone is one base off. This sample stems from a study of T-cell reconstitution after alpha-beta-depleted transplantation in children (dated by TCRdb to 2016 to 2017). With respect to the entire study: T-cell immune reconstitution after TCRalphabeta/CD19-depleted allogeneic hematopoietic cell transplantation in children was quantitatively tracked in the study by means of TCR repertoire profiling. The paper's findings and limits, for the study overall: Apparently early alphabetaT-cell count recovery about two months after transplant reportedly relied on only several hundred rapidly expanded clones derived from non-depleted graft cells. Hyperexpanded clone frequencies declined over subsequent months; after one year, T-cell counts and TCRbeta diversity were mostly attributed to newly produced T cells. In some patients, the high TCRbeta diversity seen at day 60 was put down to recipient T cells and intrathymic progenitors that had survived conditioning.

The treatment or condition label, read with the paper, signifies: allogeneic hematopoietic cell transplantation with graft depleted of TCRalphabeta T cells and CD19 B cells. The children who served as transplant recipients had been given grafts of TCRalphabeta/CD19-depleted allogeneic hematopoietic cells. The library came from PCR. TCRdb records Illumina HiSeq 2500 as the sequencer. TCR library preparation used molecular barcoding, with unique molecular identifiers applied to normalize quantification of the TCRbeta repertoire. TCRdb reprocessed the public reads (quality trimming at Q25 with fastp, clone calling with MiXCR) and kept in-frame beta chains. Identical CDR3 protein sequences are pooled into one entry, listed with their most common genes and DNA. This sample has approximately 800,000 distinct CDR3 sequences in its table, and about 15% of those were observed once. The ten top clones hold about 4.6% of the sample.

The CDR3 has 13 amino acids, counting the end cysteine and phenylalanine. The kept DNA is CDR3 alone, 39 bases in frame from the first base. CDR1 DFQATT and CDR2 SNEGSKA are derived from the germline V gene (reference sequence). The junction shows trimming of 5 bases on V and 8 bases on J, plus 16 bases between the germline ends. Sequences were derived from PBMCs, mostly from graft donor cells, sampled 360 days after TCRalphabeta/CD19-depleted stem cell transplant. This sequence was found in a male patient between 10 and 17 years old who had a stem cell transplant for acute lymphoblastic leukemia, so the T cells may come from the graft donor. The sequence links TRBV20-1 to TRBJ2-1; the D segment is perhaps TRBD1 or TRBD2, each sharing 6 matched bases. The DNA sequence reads TGCAGTGCTTGCCTATCGGGGGCCCATGAGCAGTTCTTC. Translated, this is CSACLSGAHEQFF.